The present T cell receptor (beta chain) was sequenced within a study of control samples from healthy donors and cancer patients. Profiling relied on immunoSEQ multiplex PCR, and the TCRdb table lists in-frame clones only, not all of them. Of 100,000 to 120,000 clones in the sample, 82% were seen once. The V gene lost 3 bases and the J gene lost 3 bases, with 11 bases spanning the gap. Per the germline V gene, CDR1 is KGHSH and CDR2 is LQKENI. This CDR3 region has 14 residues. The sequence was obtained from a young man in good health. Sequencing was performed on blood. This sequence joins TRBV18 and TRBJ1-1; weak D call: TRBD1 (5 bases). The CDR3 sequence: CASSPRRGDTEAFF. The CDR3 nucleotides read TGTGCCAGCTCACCTCGGAGGGGTGACACTGAAGCTTTCTTT. Full variable domain (missing parts from reference TRBV18 and TRBJ1-1): NAGVMQNPRHLVRRRGQEARLRCSPMKGHSHVYWYRQLPEEGLKFMVYLQKENIIDESGMPKERFSAEFPKEGPSILRIQQVVRGDSAAYFCASSPRRGDTEAFFGQGTRLTVV.